This T cell receptor (beta chain) originates from a study of T cells in localized non-small cell lung cancer. The data were produced by immunoSEQ multiplex PCR, yet TCRdb's version contains in-frame clones alone and is incomplete. The sample lists 55,000 or so clones, about three quarters occurring once. Trimming left V 6 bases short and J 1 base short, with 13 bases between. Germline CDR1 and CDR2: MNHEY and SVGAGI. CDR3 length equals 15 residues. Regarding this clone: No antigen is known for it.

Study findings and constraints: Among blood samples, higher T cell density accompanied longer overall survival. Within adjacent lung there appeared a median about 54 of the top 100 tumor clones. One tumor region alone was sequenced, and heterogeneity therefore remains possible. Uninvolved adjacent lung, not tumor, had the highest T cell clonality.

The chain uses TRBV6-5 and TRBJ1-5; D is undetermined. The sample consisted of PBMCs, taken before any cancer treatment. The TCR comes from a woman aged 40 to 75 with stage II lung adenocarcinoma. The CDR3 is CASRGESASNQPQHF. The CDR3 DNA sequence: TGTGCCAGCAGGGGAGAGAGCGCGAGCAATCAGCCCCAGCATTTT.